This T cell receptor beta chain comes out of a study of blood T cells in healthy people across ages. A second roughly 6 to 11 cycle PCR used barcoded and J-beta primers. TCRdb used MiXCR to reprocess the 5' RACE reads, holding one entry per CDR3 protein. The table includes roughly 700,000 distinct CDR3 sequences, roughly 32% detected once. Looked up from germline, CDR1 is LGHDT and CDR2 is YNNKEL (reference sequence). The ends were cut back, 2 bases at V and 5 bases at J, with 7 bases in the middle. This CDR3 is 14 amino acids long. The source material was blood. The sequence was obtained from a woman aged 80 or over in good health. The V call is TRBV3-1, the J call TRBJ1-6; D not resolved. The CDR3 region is CASSQQAHNSPLHF. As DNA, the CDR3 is TGTGCCAGCAGCCAACAGGCGCATAATTCACCCCTCCACTTT.